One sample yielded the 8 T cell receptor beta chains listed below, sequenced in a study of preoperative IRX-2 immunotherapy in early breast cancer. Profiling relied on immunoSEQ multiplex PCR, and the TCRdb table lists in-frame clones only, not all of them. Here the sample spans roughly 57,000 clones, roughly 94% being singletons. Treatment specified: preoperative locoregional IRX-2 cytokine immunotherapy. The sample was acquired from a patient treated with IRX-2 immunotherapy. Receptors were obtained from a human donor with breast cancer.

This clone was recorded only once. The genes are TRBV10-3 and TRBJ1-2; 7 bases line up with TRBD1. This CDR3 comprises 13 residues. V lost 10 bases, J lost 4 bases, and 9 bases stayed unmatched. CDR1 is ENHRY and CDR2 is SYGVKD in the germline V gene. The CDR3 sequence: CANADRAGYGYTF. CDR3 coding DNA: TGTGCCAACGCCGACAGGGCTGGCTATGGCTACACCTTC.

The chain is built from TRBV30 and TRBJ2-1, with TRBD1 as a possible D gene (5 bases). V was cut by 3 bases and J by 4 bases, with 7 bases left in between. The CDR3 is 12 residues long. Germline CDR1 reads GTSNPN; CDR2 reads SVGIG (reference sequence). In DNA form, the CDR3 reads TGTGCCTGGAGCCGACAGTACAATGAGCAGTTCTTC. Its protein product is CAWSRQYNEQFF.

The CDR3 sequence is CASSSYGRAYTGELFF. The CDR3 nucleotides are TGTGCCAGCAGCTCTTACGGCAGGGCCTACACCGGGGAGCTGTTTTTT. The gene calls are TRBV11-2 and TRBJ2-2, with D possibly being TRBD1 (5 bases). CDR3 length equals 16 residues. The ends were cut back, 4 bases at V and 3 bases at J, with 15 bases in the middle. Germline CDR1 SGHAT, CDR2 FQNNGV. Variable domain in full (rest from reference TRBV11-2 and TRBJ2-2): EAGVAQSPRYKIIEKRQSVAFWCNPISGHATLYWYQQILGQGPKLLIQFQNNGVVDDSQLPKDRFSAERLKGVDSTLKIQPAKLEDSAVYLCASSSYGRAYTGELFFGEGSRLTVL.

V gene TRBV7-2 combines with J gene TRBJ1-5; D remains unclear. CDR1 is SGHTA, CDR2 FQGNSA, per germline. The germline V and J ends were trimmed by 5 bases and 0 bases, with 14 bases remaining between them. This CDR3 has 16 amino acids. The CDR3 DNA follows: TGTGCCAGCAGCCCATCTCGGGGAGTTAGCAATCAGCCCCAGCATTTT. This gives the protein CASSPSRGVSNQPQHF.

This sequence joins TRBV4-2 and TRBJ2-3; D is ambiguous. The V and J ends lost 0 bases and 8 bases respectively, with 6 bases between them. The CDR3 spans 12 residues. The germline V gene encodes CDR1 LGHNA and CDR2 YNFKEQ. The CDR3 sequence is CASSQDGVTQYF. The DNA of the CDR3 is TGTGCCAGCAGCCAAGATGGAGTTACGCAGTATTTT.

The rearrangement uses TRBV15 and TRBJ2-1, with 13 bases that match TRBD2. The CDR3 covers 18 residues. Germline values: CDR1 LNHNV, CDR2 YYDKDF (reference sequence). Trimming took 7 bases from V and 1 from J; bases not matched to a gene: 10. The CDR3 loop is CATTGTSGITRSYNEQFF. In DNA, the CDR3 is TGTGCCACCACCGGGACTAGCGGGATTACGAGGTCCTACAATGAGCAGTTCTTC.

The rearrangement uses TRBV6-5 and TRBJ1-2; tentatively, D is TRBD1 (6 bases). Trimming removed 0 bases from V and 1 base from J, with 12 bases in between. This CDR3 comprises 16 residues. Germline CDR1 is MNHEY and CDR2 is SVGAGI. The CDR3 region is CASSYSRDTGNYGYTF. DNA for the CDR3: TGTGCCAGCAGTTACTCCAGGGACACCGGTAACTATGGCTACACCTTC.

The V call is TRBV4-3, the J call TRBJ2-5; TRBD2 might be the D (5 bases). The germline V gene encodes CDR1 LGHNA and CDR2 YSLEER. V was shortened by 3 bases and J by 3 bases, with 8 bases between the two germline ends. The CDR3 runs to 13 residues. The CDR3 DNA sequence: TGCGCCAGCAGCCAGGACTCAGAAGAGACCCAGTACTTC. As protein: CASSQDSEETQYF.